The sequence of this T cell receptor (beta chain) was determined in a study of human T cells and chemical hapten exposure. Whole-study context: All patients underwent weekly scalp dosing with diphenylcyclopropenone for the full roughly 23-week study. After 6 days, upper back 0.01% DPC patch tests were scored.

Time point: patch test 2, 6 weeks after DPC sensitization. Treatment defined: therapeutic diphenylcyclopropenone sensitization with weekly scalp DPC. In its sample, this clonotype was seen a few times. Its antigen is as yet unknown. Overall study findings and caveats: There was no change with DPC sensitization in TCRs above 1 in 1000 frequency. Expanded TCRs grouped into significantly more large CDR3 similarity clusters than controls produced.

In germline, CDR1 is SGHVS, CDR2 FQNEAQ. The ends lost 5 bases at V and 1 base at J; junction bases unmatched: 6. The CDR3 has 15 residues. A single record per CDR3 protein comes from TCRdb applying MiXCR to the RACE reads. Of about 350,000 distinct CDR3 sequences listed, under 6.5% are singletons. The V and J genes are TRBV7-8 and TRBJ1-1; 8 bases agree with TRBD1. The receptor was derived from a young woman with alopecia areata. Some clones in this sample may be carry-over from other donors' samples. Specimen: whole blood, collected in connection with sensitization to the hapten diphenylcyclopropenone (DPC). The CDR3 DNA sequence: TGTGCCAGCAGCCTACGGACAGGGAGGAACACTGAAGCTTTCTTT. The encoded protein is CASSLRTGRNTEAFF.